These T cell receptor beta chains were read from a single sample in a study of blood T cells in healthy people across ages. One entry per CDR3 protein results from TCRdb running MiXCR on the 5' RACE reads. The data show roughly 500,000 distinct CDR3 sequences, about 25% seen once. The sequencing sample was made of blood. The receptors were sampled from a woman aged 65 to 85 in good health. The CDR3 runs from the conserved cysteine through the conserved F or W. A D gene is named only where the DNA matches it firmly. Part of the rows lack a size; the others show once, few, many or a class for expanded clones.

clone size: few
J gene: TRBJ2-1
D gene: TRBD2
V gene: TRBV6-2/TRBV6-3
CDR3 protein: CASSYSGLVTEQFF
CDR3 DNA: TGTGCCAGCAGTTACTCCGGACTAGTAACTGAGCAGTTCTTC

clone size: few
J gene: TRBJ2-1
D gene: TRBD1
V gene: TRBV5-1
CDR3 protein: CASSRTGEFYNEQFF
CDR3 DNA: TGCGCCAGCAGCCGAACAGGGGAATTCTACAATGAGCAGTTCTTC

clone size: -
J gene: TRBJ2-7
D gene: TRBD1
V gene: TRBV28
CDR3 protein: CASSVHRAGTGGYEQYF
CDR3 DNA: TGTGCCAGCAGTGTCCATAGAGCCGGGACAGGGGGCTACGAGCAGTACTTC

clone size: -
J gene: TRBJ2-7
D gene: TRBD1
V gene: TRBV20-1
CDR3 protein: CSAEAPGQGSSEQYF
CDR3 DNA: TGCAGTGCTGAGGCGCCGGGACAGGGGAGCAGCGAGCAGTACTTC

clone size: few
J gene: TRBJ2-7
D gene: TRBD2
V gene: TRBV14
CDR3 protein: CASSQAGGPFYEQYF
CDR3 DNA: TGTGCCAGCAGCCAAGCGGGAGGGCCTTTCTACGAGCAGTACTTC

clone size: -
J gene: TRBJ1-1
D gene: TRBD1
V gene: TRBV4-1
CDR3 protein: CASSLTGQWNTEAFF
CDR3 DNA: TGCGCCAGCAGCTTGACAGGGCAATGGAACACTGAAGCTTTCTTT

clone size: -
J gene: TRBJ1-1
D gene: -
V gene: TRBV7-3
CDR3 protein: CASSQGTVGRHTEAFF
CDR3 DNA: TGTGCCAGCAGCCAAGGGACCGTTGGTAGGCACACTGAAGCTTTCTTT

clone size: -
J gene: TRBJ2-5
D gene: -
V gene: TRBV6-2/TRBV6-3
CDR3 protein: CASSQGNQETQYF
CDR3 DNA: TGTGCCAGCAGTCAGGGGAACCAAGAGACCCAGTACTTC

clone size: few
J gene: TRBJ2-1
D gene: TRBD2
V gene: TRBV28
CDR3 protein: CASSFGGASEQFF
CDR3 DNA: TGTGCCAGCAGTTTCGGGGGGGCAAGTGAGCAGTTCTTC

clone size: -
J gene: TRBJ1-4
D gene: -
V gene: TRBV5-1
CDR3 protein: CASSLRTSWPRTATNEKLFF
CDR3 DNA: TGCGCCAGCAGCCTCCGTACCTCCTGGCCAAGAACAGCAACTAATGAAAAACTGTTTTTT

clone size: -
J gene: TRBJ1-4
D gene: -
V gene: TRBV7-9
CDR3 protein: CASSPAAGGTNEKLFF
CDR3 DNA: TGTGCCAGCAGCCCCGCCGCCGGGGGAACTAATGAAAAACTGTTTTTT

clone size: -
J gene: TRBJ1-2
D gene: -
V gene: TRBV29-1
CDR3 protein: CSAGGPIYGYTF
CDR3 DNA: TGCAGCGCTGGTGGACCAATCTATGGCTACACCTTC

clone size: -
J gene: TRBJ2-7
D gene: -
V gene: TRBV7-9
CDR3 protein: CASSSPRDYEQYF
CDR3 DNA: TGTGCCAGCAGCTCCCCGCGTGATTACGAGCAGTACTTC

clone size: few
J gene: TRBJ2-5
D gene: TRBD2
V gene: TRBV20-1
CDR3 protein: CSAKRGGAVETQYF
CDR3 DNA: TGCAGTGCTAAACGCGGGGGGGCCGTGGAGACCCAGTACTTC